This T cell receptor beta chain derives from a study of cytomegalovirus exposure and HLA in healthy donors. Researchers ran the PCR with 60 Vbeta and 13 Jbeta primers. Generated by immunoSEQ multiplex PCR, the TCRdb table keeps only in-frame clones and is missing some. In the table there are 140,000 or so clones, around 66% of which are singletons. The study, taken as a whole, reports: When a later analysis compared HLA-associated TCR beta chains with equally common others, the HLA-associated chains turned out to be more clonally expanded and to have lower generation probabilities. The authors later found most CMV-associated TCR beta chains appeared HLA-restricted.

Healthy bone marrow donors supplied every sample. This clone was counted only a few times. Its cognate antigen is unknown. This receptor was identified in a woman in her sixties or seventies in good health and CMV-seronegative. The sequenced sample consisted of PBMCs.

CDR3 DNA: TGTGCCAGCAGATCCGACACCGGGGAGCTGTTTTTT. This translates into CASRSDTGELFF. The rearrangement joins TRBV6-1 to TRBJ2-2; D remains unclear. V lost 6 bases and J 3 bases, leaving 5 bases between the germline ends. The CDR3 consists of 12 residues. Germline CDR1 MNHNS, CDR2 SASEGT.